The 22 T cell receptor beta chains below come from one sample, sequenced in a study of T cell changes during pregnancy in multiple sclerosis. TCRdb's copy holds only in-frame clones and misses some; the assay was immunoSEQ multiplex PCR. The sample lists tens of thousands of clones, 85% to 95% occurring once. The sequences come from peripheral blood, collected after pregnancy. These receptors were obtained from a female donor with multiple sclerosis, enrolled in a pregnancy study.

This clone is a singleton in its sample. This chain connects TRBV2 to TRBJ2-7; TRBD1 is a possible D gene (5 bases). The CDR3 covers 15 residues. Germline V gene lookup returns CDR1 SNHLY and CDR2 FYNNEI. The V end lost 3 bases, the J end lost 2 bases, and 14 bases lay between the germline ends. The CDR3 DNA reads TGTGCCAGCAGTGACCCGTGGACAAGTACCTACGAGCAGTACTTC. This encodes CASSDPWTSTYEQYF.

This chain connects TRBV27 to TRBJ2-1; TRBD2 matches at 7 bases. Per the germline V gene, CDR1 is MNHEY and CDR2 is SMNVEV (reference sequence). After removal of 3 bases from V and 8 bases from J, the junction contained 10 bases not matched to a gene. The CDR3 sequence is 15 residues long. CDR3 region: CASSFPGTTRDEQFF. DNA of the CDR3: TGTGCCAGCAGTTTCCCCGGGACTACTAGGGATGAGCAGTTCTTC.

This clone turned up a few times. The CDR3 spells CASSLALAGGYEQYF. CDR3 sequence (DNA): TGTGCCAGCAGCTTAGCACTAGCGGGAGGCTACGAGCAGTACTTC. V usage is TRBV7-2 and J usage is TRBJ2-7; 12 nucleotides match TRBD2. The junction had 0 bases not matched to a gene; V was cut back by 0 bases and J by 3 bases. The V gene's germline CDR1 is SGHTA and CDR2 FQGNSA. The CDR3 has 15 amino acids.

This clone appeared a single time. The chain recombines TRBV7-3 with TRBJ2-3; TRBD2 matches 8 bases. Germline V gene sequence: CDR1 SGHTA, CDR2 FQGTGA. The CDR3 runs to 16 residues. Trimming removed 4 bases from V and 4 bases from J; junction bases left unmatched: 10. The CDR3 sequence is CASSSGAGVTADTQYF. In DNA form, the CDR3 reads TGTGCCAGCAGCTCCGGAGCGGGAGTGACGGCAGATACGCAGTATTTT. The entire variable domain, with the rest obtained from reference TRBV7-3 and TRBJ2-3, is as follows: GAGVSQTPSNKVTEKGKYVELRCDPISGHTALYWYRQSLGQGPEFLIYFQGTGAADDSGLPNDRFFAVRPEGSVSTLKIQRTERGDSAVYLCASSSGAGVTADTQYFGPGTRLTVL.

The chain couples TRBV10-3 to TRBJ2-7; TRBD2 matches 14 bases. The germline gives CDR1 ENHRY, CDR2 SYGVKD. The trim removed 3 bases at V and 7 bases at J, leaving 5 bases unmatched. CDR3 length: 15 amino acids. The CDR3 region has the DNA TGTGCCATCAGTGACCCGGGACTAGCGGGAGAAGAGCAGTACTTC. This gives the protein CAISDPGLAGEEQYF.

This clone has only a few counts. DNA for the CDR3: TGTGCCAGTAGTATTTTAGGGGAGGGCTGGCAGGGACACAATCAGCCCCAGCATTTT. Residues: CASSILGEGWQGHNQPQHF. The chain combines TRBV19 with TRBJ1-5; tentatively, D is TRBD1 (6 bases). V was cut by 3 bases and J by 3 bases, with 24 bases left in between. CDR1 LNHDA and CDR2 SQIVND come from the germline V gene (reference sequence). This CDR3 is 19 amino acids long.

This clone was seen a single time. The chain employs TRBV5-4 and TRBJ1-5; D perhaps matches TRBD1 (5 bases). Germline loops: CDR1 SGHNT, CDR2 YYREEE (reference sequence). This CDR3 region has 16 residues. V was pared by 0 bases and J by 1 base, with 11 bases between. DNA for the CDR3: TGTGCCAGCAGCTTGGACGGGGGTTCCAGCAATCAGCCCCAGCATTTT. Amino acid sequence: CASSLDGGSSNQPQHF.

This clone was observed once. The chain carries TRBV27 and TRBJ2-2; TRBD1 is a possible D gene (5 bases). Germline V gene lookup returns CDR1 MNHEY and CDR2 SMNVEV (reference sequence). Trimming shortened V by 6 bases and J by 1 base, and 9 bases separated the two germline ends. There are 14 residues in the CDR3. CDR3 region: CASRWTQNTGELFF. In nucleotides, the CDR3 is TGTGCCAGCAGGTGGACACAGAACACCGGGGAGCTGTTTTTT.

This clone was observed once. The V gene is TRBV6-5, the J gene TRBJ2-1; 7 nucleotides match TRBD1. CDR1 and CDR2 from the germline V gene are MNHEY and SVGAGI. J was trimmed by 6 bases and V by 5 bases; bases with no gene match: 7. The CDR3 consists of 14 residues. The CDR3 here is CASSARDRVNEQFF. As DNA, the CDR3 is TGTGCCAGCAGTGCTCGCGACAGGGTCAATGAGCAGTTCTTC.

The table lists this clone with a count of one. This rearrangement joins TRBV5-6 to TRBJ2-4, with TRBD2 matching 8 bases. The V gene end was trimmed by 4 bases and the J gene end by 6 bases; junction bases not matched to a gene: 6. In germline, CDR1 is SGHDT, CDR2 YYEEEE. The CDR3 totals 14 residues. The CDR3 coding sequence is TGTGCCAGCAGCGAAGGACTAGCCGTAAACATTCAGTACTTC. Residues: CASSEGLAVNIQYF.

V and J are TRBV6-5 and TRBJ2-7, with TRBD2 identical over 14 bases. J was trimmed by 5 bases and V by 6 bases; bases with no gene match: 6. CDR1 is MNHEY and CDR2 is SVGAGI in the germline V gene. The CDR3 extends over 15 amino acids. The CDR3 nucleotides read TGTGCCAGCAGACTGGGACTAGCGGGAGCTAACGAGCAGTACTTC. It yields the protein CASRLGLAGANEQYF.

Of note for this clone: Other DNA sequences within the sample encode an identical CDR3. This sequence joins TRBV4-1 and TRBJ1-1, with 7 bases identical to TRBD1. The CDR3 length is 14 residues. Trimming took 4 bases from V and 6 from J; bases not matched to a gene: 8. CDR1 MGHRA and CDR2 YSYEKL come from the germline V gene. The CDR3 reads CASSRRQGPAEAFF. The CDR3 nucleotides are TGCGCCAGCAGCCGACGACAGGGCCCCGCTGAAGCTTTCTTT.

The chain recombines TRBV14 with TRBJ2-3; D is unresolved. Germline assignment: CDR1 SGHDN and CDR2 FVKESK. V lost 0 bases, J lost 6 bases, and 10 bases lay in between. The CDR3 extends over 14 amino acids. The CDR3 is CASSQDLLFDTQYF. The CDR3 coding sequence is TGTGCCAGCAGCCAAGATCTCTTATTTGATACGCAGTATTTT.

CDR3 residues: CSVEARGGETQYF. In nucleotides, the CDR3 is TGCAGCGTTGAGGCCAGGGGCGGTGAGACCCAGTACTTC. J is TRBJ2-5 and V is TRBV29-1, with a tentative D call TRBD1 (6 bases). The V and J ends lost 3 bases and 5 bases respectively, with 13 bases between them. The CDR3 contains 13 residues. The germline V gene encodes CDR1 SQVTM and CDR2 ANQGSEA. The whole variable domain, remainder taken from reference TRBV29-1 and TRBJ2-5, is SAVISQKPSRDICQRGTSLTIQCQVDSQVTMMFWYRQQPGQSLTLIATANQGSEATYESGFVIDKFPISRPNLTFSTLTVSNMSPEDSSIYLCSVEARGGETQYFGPGTRLLVL.

CDR3 bases: TGTGCCTGGAGAACCCGTTCTACAGGGGGCCTCTACGAGCAGTACTTC. Its protein product is CAWRTRSTGGLYEQYF. The rearrangement uses TRBV30 and TRBJ2-7, with 9 bases that match TRBD1. This CDR3 has 16 residues. With V trimmed by 3 bases and J by 3 bases, 12 bases remained unmatched. CDR1 is GTSNPN, CDR2 SVGIG, per germline (reference sequence).

As regards this clone: This specimen includes other DNA sequences encoding the same CDR3. This chain links TRBV9 with TRBJ2-3; 7 bases match TRBD1. The junction had 10 bases not matched to a gene; V was cut back by 6 bases and J by 6 bases. The CDR3 contains 14 residues. The germline V gene encodes CDR1 SGDLS and CDR2 YYNGEE. In DNA form, the CDR3 reads TGTGCCAGCACAGTCGGGACAGAGACGGATACGCAGTATTTT. The encoded protein is CASTVGTETDTQYF.

This clone has only one observation. V is TRBV19 and J is TRBJ2-7, with TRBD2 identical over 11 bases. The CDR3 sequence is 16 residues long. Germline V CDR1 and CDR2: LNHDA, SQIVND (reference sequence). V gave up 3 bases and J gave up 3 bases; unmatched junction bases: 7. In DNA, the CDR3 is TGTGCCAGTAGTATCTCCTCTACTAGCGGGAGCTACGAGCAGTACTTC. It translates to CASSISSTSGSYEQYF.

V is TRBV14 and J is TRBJ2-7, with 12 bases identical to TRBD2. The CDR3 runs 15 residues. Germline V gene sequence: CDR1 SGHDN, CDR2 FVKESK. Trimming took 4 bases from V and 5 from J; bases not matched to a gene: 6. The CDR3 DNA reads TGTGCCAGCAGCCTCGGACTAGCGGGAACCCACGAGCAGTACTTC. Translated: CASSLGLAGTHEQYF.

This sequence joins TRBV30 and TRBJ1-2, with no clear D. Germline assignment: CDR1 GTSNPN and CDR2 SVGIG (reference sequence). This CDR3 spans 21 amino acids. V lost 2 bases to trimming and J lost 0 bases, with 31 bases between them. As DNA, the CDR3 is TGTGCCTGGAGTTTTTTAGGTGGGAGGGCGAGCCTTCCTAACTCTAACTATGGCTACACCTTC. Encoded protein: CAWSFLGGRASLPNSNYGYTF.

The V call is TRBV6-5, the J call TRBJ2-7; TRBD1 matches 7 bases. Germline loops: CDR1 MNHEY, CDR2 SVGAGI. The CDR3 extends over 16 amino acids. V lost 4 bases to trimming and J lost 2 bases; unmatched junction nucleotides: 11. The CDR3 region has the DNA TGTGCCAGCAGTTTTCGACAGGGTGGAATAGCCTACGAGCAGTACTTC. This gives the protein CASSFRQGGIAYEQYF.

This chain uses TRBV6-6 with TRBJ2-3, with 13 bases fitting TRBD2. Germline loops: CDR1 MNHNY, CDR2 SVGAGI (reference sequence). Trimming took 6 bases from V and 1 from J; bases not matched to a gene: 4. The CDR3 runs to 16 residues. As DNA, the CDR3 is TGTGCCAGCAGCCGCGGGACTAGCGGGGGCACAGATACGCAGTATTTT. Translating gives CASSRGTSGGTDTQYF.

The J gene is TRBJ2-7, the V gene TRBV29-1, with no clear D. This CDR3 region has 11 residues. Trimming removed 0 bases from V and 9 bases from J, with 9 bases in between. Germline CDR1 and CDR2: SQVTM and ANQGSEA. CDR3 protein: CSVEESYAQYF. Here the CDR3 DNA reads TGCAGCGTTGAAGAGTCCTATGCGCAGTACTTC.